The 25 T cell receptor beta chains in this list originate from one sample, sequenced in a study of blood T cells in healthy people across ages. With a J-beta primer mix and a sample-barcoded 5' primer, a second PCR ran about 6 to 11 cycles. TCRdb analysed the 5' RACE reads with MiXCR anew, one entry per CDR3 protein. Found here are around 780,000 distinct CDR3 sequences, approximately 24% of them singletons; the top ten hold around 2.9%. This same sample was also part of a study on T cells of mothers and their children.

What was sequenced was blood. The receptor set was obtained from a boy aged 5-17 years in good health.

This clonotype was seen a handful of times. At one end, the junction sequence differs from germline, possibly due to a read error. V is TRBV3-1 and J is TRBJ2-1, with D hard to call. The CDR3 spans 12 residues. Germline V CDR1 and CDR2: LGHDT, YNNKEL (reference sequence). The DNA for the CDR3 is TGTGCCAGCGGCCAGGCAATAAATGAGCAGTTCTTC. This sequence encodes CASGQAINEQFF.

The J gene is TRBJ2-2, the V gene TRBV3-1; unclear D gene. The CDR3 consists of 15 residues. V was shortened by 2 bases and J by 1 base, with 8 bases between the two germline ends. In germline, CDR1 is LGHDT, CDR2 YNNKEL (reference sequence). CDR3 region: CASSQTDQNTGELFF. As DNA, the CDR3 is TGTGCCAGCAGCCAAACGGACCAGAACACCGGGGAGCTGTTTTTT.

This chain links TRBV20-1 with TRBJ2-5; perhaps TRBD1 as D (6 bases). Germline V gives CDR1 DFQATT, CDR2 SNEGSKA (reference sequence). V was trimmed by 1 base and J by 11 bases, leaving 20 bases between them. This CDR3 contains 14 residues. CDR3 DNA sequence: TGCAGTGCTAGAGTTGGAATGCAGGGGAGAGAGCAGTACTTC. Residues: CSARVGMQGREQYF.

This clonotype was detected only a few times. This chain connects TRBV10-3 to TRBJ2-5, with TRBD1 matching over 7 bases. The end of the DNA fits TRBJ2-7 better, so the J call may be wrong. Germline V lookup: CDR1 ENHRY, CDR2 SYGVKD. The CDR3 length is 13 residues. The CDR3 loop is CAITSDRDSEQYF. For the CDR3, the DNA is TGTGCCATCACCTCTGACAGGGACAGCGAGCAGTACTTC.

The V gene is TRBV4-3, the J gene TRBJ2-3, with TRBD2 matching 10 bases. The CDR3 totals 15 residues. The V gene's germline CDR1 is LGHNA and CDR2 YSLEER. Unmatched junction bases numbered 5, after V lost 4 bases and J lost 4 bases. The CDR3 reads CASSPEREGPDTQYF. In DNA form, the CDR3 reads TGCGCCAGCAGCCCCGAGCGGGAGGGGCCAGATACGCAGTATTTT.

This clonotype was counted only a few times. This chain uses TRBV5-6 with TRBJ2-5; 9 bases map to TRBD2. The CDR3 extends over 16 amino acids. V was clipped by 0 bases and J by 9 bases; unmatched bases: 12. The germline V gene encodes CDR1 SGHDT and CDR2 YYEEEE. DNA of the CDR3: TGTGCCAGCAGCTTGGAAGGCGGGGGGGCCCCGGAGGCCCAGTACTTC. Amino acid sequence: CASSLEGGGAPEAQYF.

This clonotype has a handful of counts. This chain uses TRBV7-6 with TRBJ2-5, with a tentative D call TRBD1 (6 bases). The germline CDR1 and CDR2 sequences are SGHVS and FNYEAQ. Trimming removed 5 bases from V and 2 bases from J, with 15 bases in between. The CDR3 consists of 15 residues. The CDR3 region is CASSTLTGLQETQYF. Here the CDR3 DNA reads TGTGCCAGCAGCACCTTGACAGGTCTACAAGAGACCCAGTACTTC.

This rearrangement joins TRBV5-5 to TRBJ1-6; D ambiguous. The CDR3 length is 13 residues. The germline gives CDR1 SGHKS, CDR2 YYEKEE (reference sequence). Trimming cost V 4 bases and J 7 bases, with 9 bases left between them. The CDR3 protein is CASSPALNSPLHF. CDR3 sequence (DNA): TGTGCCAGCAGCCCCGCGCTGAATTCACCCCTCCACTTT. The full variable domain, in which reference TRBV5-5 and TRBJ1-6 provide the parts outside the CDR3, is DAGVTQSPTHLIKTRGQQVTLRCSPISGHKSVSWYQQVLGQGPQFIFQYYEKEERGRGNFPDRFSARQFPNYSSELNVNALLLGDSALYLCASSPALNSPLHFGNGTRLTVT.

In DNA form, the CDR3 reads TGTGCCAGCAGTGTGGTAGCGGGGGGGCGGAAGACCCAGTACTTC. Encoded protein: CASSVVAGGRKTQYF. This chain links TRBV6-1 with TRBJ2-7; TRBD2 matches 11 bases. Near its end, the DNA agrees better with TRBJ2-5, so the J call may be wrong. The V gene's germline CDR1 is MNHNS and CDR2 SASEGT. The CDR3 has 15 amino acids.

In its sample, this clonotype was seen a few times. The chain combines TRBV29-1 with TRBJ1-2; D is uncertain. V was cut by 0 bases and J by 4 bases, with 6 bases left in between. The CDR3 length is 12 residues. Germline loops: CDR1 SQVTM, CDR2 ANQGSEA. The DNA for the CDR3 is TGCAGCGTTGAAGATGGGCCCTATGGCTACACCTTC. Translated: CSVEDGPYGYTF.

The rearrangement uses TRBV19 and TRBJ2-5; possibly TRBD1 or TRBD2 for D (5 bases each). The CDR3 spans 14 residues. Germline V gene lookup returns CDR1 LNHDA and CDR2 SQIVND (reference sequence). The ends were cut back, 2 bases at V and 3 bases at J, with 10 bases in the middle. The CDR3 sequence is CASSIWQGEETQYF. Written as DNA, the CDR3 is TGTGCCAGTAGTATATGGCAGGGAGAAGAGACCCAGTACTTC.

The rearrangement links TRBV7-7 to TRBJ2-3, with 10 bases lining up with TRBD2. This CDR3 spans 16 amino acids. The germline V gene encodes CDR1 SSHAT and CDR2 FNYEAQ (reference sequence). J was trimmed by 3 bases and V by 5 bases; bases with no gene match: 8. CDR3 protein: CASSPGTSAKTDTQYF. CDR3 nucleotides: TGTGCCAGCAGCCCCGGGACTAGCGCAAAGACAGATACGCAGTATTTT.

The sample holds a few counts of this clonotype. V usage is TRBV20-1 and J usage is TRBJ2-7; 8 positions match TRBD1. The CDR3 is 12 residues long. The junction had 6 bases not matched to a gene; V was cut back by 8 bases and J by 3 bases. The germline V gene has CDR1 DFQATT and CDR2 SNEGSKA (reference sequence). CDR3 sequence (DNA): TGCAGTACTACAGGGGGTGGCTACGAGCAGTACTTC. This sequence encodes CSTTGGGYEQYF.

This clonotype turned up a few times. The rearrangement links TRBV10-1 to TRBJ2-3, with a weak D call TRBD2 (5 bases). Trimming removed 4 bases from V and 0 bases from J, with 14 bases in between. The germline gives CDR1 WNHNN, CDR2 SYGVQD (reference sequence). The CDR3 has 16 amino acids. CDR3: CASSGLDRGSTDTQYF. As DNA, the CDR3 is TGCGCCAGCAGTGGCCTAGATCGGGGAAGCACAGATACGCAGTATTTT.

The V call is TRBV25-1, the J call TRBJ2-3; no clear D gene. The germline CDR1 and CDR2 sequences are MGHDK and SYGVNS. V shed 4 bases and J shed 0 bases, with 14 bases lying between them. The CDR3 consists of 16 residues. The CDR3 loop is CASSAARGRSTDTQYF. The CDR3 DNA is TGTGCCAGCAGTGCAGCCCGTGGCAGGAGCACAGATACGCAGTATTTT. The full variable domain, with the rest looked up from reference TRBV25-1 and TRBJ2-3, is EADIYQTPRYLVIGTGKKITLECSQTMGHDKMYWYQQDPGMELHLIHYSYGVNSTEKGDLSSESTVSRIRTEHFPLTLESARPSHTSQYLCASSAARGRSTDTQYFGPGTRLTVL.

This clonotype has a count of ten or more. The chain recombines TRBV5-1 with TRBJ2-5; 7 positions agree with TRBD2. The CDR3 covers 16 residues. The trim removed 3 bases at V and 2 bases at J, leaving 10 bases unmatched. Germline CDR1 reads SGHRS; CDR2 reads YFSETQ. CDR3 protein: CASSSPAGRPQETQYF. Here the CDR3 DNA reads TGCGCCAGCAGCTCCCCAGCGGGGCGACCACAAGAGACCCAGTACTTC.

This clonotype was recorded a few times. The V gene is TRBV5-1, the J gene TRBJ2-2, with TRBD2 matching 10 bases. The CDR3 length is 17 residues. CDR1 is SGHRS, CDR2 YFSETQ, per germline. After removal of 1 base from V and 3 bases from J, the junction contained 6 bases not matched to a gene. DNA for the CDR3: TGCGCCAGCAGCTTGAACCTAGCGGGGGATGACACCGGGGAGCTGTTTTTT. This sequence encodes CASSLNLAGDDTGELFF.

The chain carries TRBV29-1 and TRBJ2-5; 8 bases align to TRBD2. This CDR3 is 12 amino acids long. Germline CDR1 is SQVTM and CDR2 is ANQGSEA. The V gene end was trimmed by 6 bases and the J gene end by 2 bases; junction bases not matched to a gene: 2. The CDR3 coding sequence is TGCAGCGTCAAGCGGGGGCAAGAGACCCAGTACTTC. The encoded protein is CSVKRGQETQYF.

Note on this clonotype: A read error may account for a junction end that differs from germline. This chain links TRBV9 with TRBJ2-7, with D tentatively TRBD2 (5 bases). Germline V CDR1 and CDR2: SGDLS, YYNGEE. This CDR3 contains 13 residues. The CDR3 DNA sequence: TGCGCCAGCAGCGTCGGACTGGCCTACGAGCAGTACTTC. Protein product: CASSVGLAYEQYF.

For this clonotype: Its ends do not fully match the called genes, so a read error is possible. Here the CDR3 DNA reads TGTGCCAGCAGTTATCTCCAGGGGGGGAAGGTCTACAATGAACAGTTCTTC. This translates into CASSYLQGGKVYNEQFF. V and J are TRBV6-5 and TRBJ2-1; possibly TRBD1 or TRBD2 for D (7 bases each). This CDR3 is 17 amino acids long. Germline values: CDR1 MNHEY, CDR2 SVGAGI.

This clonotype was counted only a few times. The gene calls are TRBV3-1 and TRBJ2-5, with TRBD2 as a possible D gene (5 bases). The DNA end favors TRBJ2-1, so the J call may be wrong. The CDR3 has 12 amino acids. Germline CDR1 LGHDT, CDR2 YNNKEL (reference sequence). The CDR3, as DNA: TGTGCCAGCAGCCAAGAGGACCGGGGACAGTTCTTC. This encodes CASSQEDRGQFF.

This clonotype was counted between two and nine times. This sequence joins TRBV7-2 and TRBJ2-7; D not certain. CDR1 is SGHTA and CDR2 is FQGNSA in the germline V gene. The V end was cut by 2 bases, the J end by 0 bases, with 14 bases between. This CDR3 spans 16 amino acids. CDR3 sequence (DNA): TGTGCCAGCAGCTTATCCTGGGGATCGGGCTCCTACGAGCAGTACTTC. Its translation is CASSLSWGSGSYEQYF. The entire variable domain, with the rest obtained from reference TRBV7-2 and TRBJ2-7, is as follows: GAGVSQSPSNKVTEKGKDVELRCDPISGHTALYWYRQSLGQGLEFLIYFQGNSAPDKSGLPSDRFSAERTGGSVSTLTIQRTQQEDSAVYLCASSLSWGSGSYEQYFGPGTRLTVT.

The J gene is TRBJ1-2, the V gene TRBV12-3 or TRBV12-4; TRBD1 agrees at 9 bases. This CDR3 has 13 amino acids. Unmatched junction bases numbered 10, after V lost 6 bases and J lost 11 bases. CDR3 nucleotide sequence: TGTGCCAGCAGCCCGGGACAGGGCCTGAGATACACCTTC. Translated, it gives CASSPGQGLRYTF.

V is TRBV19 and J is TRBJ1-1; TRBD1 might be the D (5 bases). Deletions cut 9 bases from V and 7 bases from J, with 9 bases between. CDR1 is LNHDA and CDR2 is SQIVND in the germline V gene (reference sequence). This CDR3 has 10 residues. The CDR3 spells CASWDGEAFF. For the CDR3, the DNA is TGTGCCAGCTGGGACGGTGAAGCTTTCTTT.

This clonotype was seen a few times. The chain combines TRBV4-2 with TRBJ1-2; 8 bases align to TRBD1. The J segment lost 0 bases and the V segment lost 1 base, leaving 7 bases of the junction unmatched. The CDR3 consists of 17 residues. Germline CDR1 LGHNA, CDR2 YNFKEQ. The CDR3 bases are TGTGCCAGCAGCCAAGGGGACAGGTCTGTAGCTAACTATGGCTACACCTTC. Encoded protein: CASSQGDRSVANYGYTF.